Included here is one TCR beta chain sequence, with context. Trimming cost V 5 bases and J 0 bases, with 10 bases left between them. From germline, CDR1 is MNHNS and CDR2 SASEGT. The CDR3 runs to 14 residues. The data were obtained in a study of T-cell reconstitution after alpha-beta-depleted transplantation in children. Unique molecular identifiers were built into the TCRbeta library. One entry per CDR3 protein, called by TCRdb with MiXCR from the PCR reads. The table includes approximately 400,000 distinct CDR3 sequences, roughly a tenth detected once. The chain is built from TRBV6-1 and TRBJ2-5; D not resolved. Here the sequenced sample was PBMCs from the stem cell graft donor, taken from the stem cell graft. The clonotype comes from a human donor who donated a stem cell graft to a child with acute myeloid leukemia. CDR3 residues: CASSRTQYQETQYF. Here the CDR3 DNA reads TGTGCCAGCAGTCGCACGCAGTACCAAGAGACCCAGTACTTC.